This T cell receptor (beta chain) originates from a study of T cell repertoires in cytomegalovirus infection (dated by TCRdb to between 2017 and 2020). About the study as a whole: The peptide stimulations were aimed at well-studied HLA-B-restricted epitopes as well as recently identified HLA-C-restricted CMV epitopes, whose presentation resists viral immunomodulation. Donor HLA type was relevant to the analysis, because carriage of CMV infection together with the matching HLA type was indicated by public TCR beta signatures.

The sample's treatment or condition label, decoded: in vitro stimulation with specific CMV peptide epitopes to enrich CMV-specific T cells. Comments on this clonotype: Its antigen remains unidentified. No base quality values were provided; no much bigger clone lies one nucleotide off.

What the authors observed across the whole study: In both this cohort and an independent cohort of 350 to 400 donors, the cumulative frequency of public TCR beta family members distinguished carriers of CMV infection plus the relevant HLA type. The ex vivo response was dominated by HLA-C-restricted CMV-specific TCR beta clonotypes, which also provided the single most frequent clonotype in two of eight donors.

Sequencer: Illumina HiSeq 1500. TCRdb took the public reads, trimmed them with fastp at Q25, ran MiXCR for clone calling and kept in-frame beta chains. Each entry merges the rows of one CDR3 protein and shows their most common DNA and genes. This sample lists 69,000 or so distinct CDR3 sequences; about 26% were detected once. The ten largest clones represent roughly three fifths of the sample. The CDR3 holds 15 amino acids from the cysteine to the phenylalanine. Only CDR3 DNA is held: 45 bases, read in frame from base 1. Trimming leaves V shorter by 5 bases and J shorter by 0 bases, with the junction holding 4 bases beyond the gene matches.

This receptor was obtained from a human donor in good health (CMV status not recorded). Some clones in this sample may be carry-over from other donors' samples. The V and J segments used are TRBV12-3 or TRBV12-4 and TRBJ2-3, with 8 bases matching TRBD2. Here the sequenced sample was CD8+ T cells from cultured PBMCs, taken from culture after CMV antigen stimulation. At the DNA level, the sequence is TGTGCCAGCAGTGCCGGGGGGGCTAGCACAGATACGCAGTATTTT. Translated, this gives CASSAGGASTDTQYF.